The 17 T cell receptor beta chains below come from one sample, sequenced in a study of spatial heterogeneity in lung cancer. Each CDR3 protein is one row after TCRdb ran MiXCR on the 5' RACE reads. The table has roughly 18,000 distinct CDR3 sequences, 15% to 20% seen once. The time point is: sample taken at primary tumor resection. Material for sequencing was whole RNA from tumor, nontumor lung or frozen PBMC, left unsorted. The sequenced sample was PBMCs, obtained at surgery. The origin of the receptors is a male donor with early-stage non-small cell lung cancer.

This clonotype occurred many times. The J gene is TRBJ2-7, the V gene TRBV19, with a possible D match to TRBD1 (5 bases). Germline V gene sequence: CDR1 LNHDA, CDR2 SQIVND (reference sequence). Trimming stripped 6 bases from V and 0 bases from J, with 15 bases between. The CDR3 totals 15 residues. The CDR3 here is CASRPIDRSSYEQYF. The CDR3 DNA is TGTGCCAGTAGACCAATTGACAGAAGCTCCTACGAGCAGTACTTC.

The chain is built from TRBV29-1 and TRBJ2-2; D not resolved. Trimming shortened V by 0 bases and J by 4 bases, and 12 bases separated the two germline ends. Germline V lookup: CDR1 SQVTM, CDR2 ANQGSEA. This CDR3 has 15 residues. CDR3: CSVEDHARVTGELFF. Written as DNA, the CDR3 is TGCAGCGTTGAAGATCACGCGCGTGTCACCGGGGAGCTGTTTTTT.

This clonotype was detected many times. The chain recombines TRBV3-1 with TRBJ2-1; D tentatively reads TRBD1 or TRBD2 (5 bases each). CDR3 length: 13 amino acids. Germline assignment: CDR1 LGHDT and CDR2 YNNKEL (reference sequence). Between the trimmed V and J ends, which lost 4 bases and 6 bases, there was a span of 10 bases. Here the CDR3 reads CASSRDGGNEQFF. The CDR3 DNA reads as TGTGCCAGCAGCCGGGACGGAGGCAATGAGCAGTTCTTC.

This clonotype was observed a handful of times. This chain uses TRBV7-2 with TRBJ2-3; 8 bases line up with TRBD2. The V segment lost 4 bases and the J segment 7 bases; nucleotides outside the gene matches: 7. In germline, CDR1 is SGHTA, CDR2 FQGNSA. The length of the CDR3 is 14 residues. Here the CDR3 DNA reads TGTGCCAGCAGCTCCAAGCGGGGGATGCATACGCAGTATTTT. Its translation: CASSSKRGMHTQYF.

This clonotype came up many times. The rearrangement uses TRBV30 and TRBJ2-5, with D hard to call. The ends were cut back, 0 bases at V and 4 bases at J, with 3 bases in the middle. The germline V gene encodes CDR1 GTSNPN and CDR2 SVGIG (reference sequence). This CDR3 comprises 11 residues. The CDR3 nucleotides read TGTGCCTGGAGTGTACGAGAGACCCAGTACTTC. The encoded protein is CAWSVRETQYF.

The chain has TRBV6-6 and TRBJ1-4; D is ambiguous. CDR3 size: 15 residues. CDR1 MNHNY and CDR2 SVGAGI come from the germline V gene (reference sequence). V shed 2 bases and J shed 5 bases, with 12 bases lying between them. CDR3 sequence reads: CASSYVAAMNEKLFF. Here the CDR3 DNA reads TGTGCCAGCAGTTACGTGGCAGCGATGAATGAAAAACTGTTTTTT.

This clonotype counts as medium-sized. The rearrangement links TRBV18 to TRBJ2-2, with no clear D. Germline V gene sequence: CDR1 KGHSH, CDR2 LQKENI. The CDR3 loop spans 12 amino acids. Trimming removed 1 base from V and 6 bases from J, with 3 bases in between. The CDR3 sequence is CASSPRAGELFF. CDR3 bases: TGTGCCAGCTCACCACGCGCCGGGGAGCTGTTTTTT.

This clonotype ranks as medium-sized (0.01 to 0.1%). This chain connects TRBV7-2 to TRBJ2-5, with D perhaps given as TRBD1 or TRBD2 (5 bases each). The CDR3 is 15 residues long. Germline CDR1 reads SGHTA; CDR2 reads FQGNSA. The V gene lost 5 bases and the J gene lost 4 bases, with 17 bases spanning the gap. In DNA, the CDR3 is TGTGCCAGCAGCCCCCAGGGTATGGCGGGAGAGACCCAGTACTTC. This codes for CASSPQGMAGETQYF.

The CDR3 sequence is CASRTASEKLFF. CDR3 nucleotide sequence: TGTGCCAGCAGGACAGCATCCGAAAAACTGTTTTTT. The rearrangement uses TRBV2 and TRBJ1-4; D is perhaps TRBD1 (5 bases). The CDR3 is 12 amino acids. The germline V gene encodes CDR1 SNHLY and CDR2 FYNNEI. Trimming pared 6 bases from V and 8 bases from J, leaving 10 bases between.

In this sample, this clonotype is medium-sized. The chain joins TRBV2 to TRBJ1-5; 8 bases align to TRBD1. The germline V gene has CDR1 SNHLY and CDR2 FYNNEI. This CDR3 is 14 amino acids long. V shed 8 bases, J shed 2 bases, and the junction held 5 bases outside the gene matches. CDR3 residues: CASGRGRGNQPQHF. CDR3 nucleotide sequence: TGTGCCAGCGGCAGGGGGCGAGGCAATCAGCCCCAGCATTTT.

This clonotype was recorded at least ten times. This rearrangement joins TRBV10-2 to TRBJ2-5, with 8 bases aligning to TRBD2. The ends lost 2 bases at V and 4 bases at J; junction bases unmatched: 3. Germline V CDR1 and CDR2: WSHSY, SAAADI. This CDR3 spans 14 amino acids. The DNA of the CDR3 is TGCGCCAGCAGTGAGAATACTAGCGGAGAGACCCAGTACTTC. Translation: CASSENTSGETQYF.

The chain has TRBV27 and TRBJ2-1, with 8 bases matching TRBD1. Per germline, CDR1 MNHEY and CDR2 SMNVEV (reference sequence). After removal of 4 bases from V and 0 bases from J, the junction contained 2 bases not matched to a gene. The CDR3 covers 15 residues. The CDR3 loop is CASSYQGASYNEQFF. CDR3 nucleotides: TGTGCCAGCAGTTACCAGGGGGCCTCCTACAATGAGCAGTTCTTC.

J is TRBJ2-2 and V is TRBV9, with 11 bases that match TRBD1. The length of the CDR3 is 15 residues. V dropped 0 bases and J dropped 9; count of bases not matched to a gene: 4. Germline lookup yields CDR1 SGDLS and CDR2 YYNGEE. CDR3 residues: CASSVVDRGHRELFF. The CDR3 nucleotides are TGTGCCAGCAGCGTAGTGGACAGGGGGCATCGGGAGCTGTTTTTT.

In its sample, this clonotype was seen many times. V usage is TRBV5-1 and J usage is TRBJ1-5; D is unclear. Germline assignment: CDR1 SGHRS and CDR2 YFSETQ. The V and J ends lost 1 base and 4 bases respectively, with 6 bases between them. The CDR3 consists of 13 residues. In DNA, the CDR3 is TGCGCCAGCAGCTTGTTTGAGAATCAGCCCCAGCATTTT. Translation: CASSLFENQPQHF.

This clonotype was picked up many times. The chain has TRBV12-3 or TRBV12-4 and TRBJ1-2; TRBD1 agrees at 7 bases. The V gene end was trimmed by 7 bases and the J gene end by 3 bases; junction bases not matched to a gene: 8. This CDR3 spans 14 amino acids. The CDR3 coding sequence is TGTGCCAGCACCACCTCAGGGGGAGACTATGGCTACACCTTC. Translating it yields CASTTSGGDYGYTF.

At least ten counts were recorded for this clonotype. The rearrangement joins TRBV7-9 to TRBJ1-1; D may be TRBD1 (6 bases). Germline V gives CDR1 SEHNR, CDR2 FQNEAQ (reference sequence). CDR3 length: 14 residues. V was trimmed by 2 bases and J by 6 bases, leaving 13 bases between them. Written as DNA, the CDR3 is TGTGCCAGCAGCTTAAGACAGGAAGAGGCTGAAGCTTTCTTT. Amino acids: CASSLRQEEAEAFF.

This rearrangement joins TRBV7-9 to TRBJ2-7; tentatively, D is TRBD2 (6 bases). Between the trimmed V and J ends, which lost 5 bases and 6 bases, there was a span of 17 bases. Germline-derived CDR1 and CDR2 are SEHNR and FQNEAQ (reference sequence). This CDR3 comprises 14 residues. The CDR3: CASSQPGTASEQYF. The CDR3, as DNA: TGTGCCAGCAGCCAACCCGGGACTGCGAGCGAGCAGTACTTC.